Listed here is a single T cell receptor (beta chain). Its antigen is as yet unknown. These data come from a study of somatic mutations in cytotoxic T cells in rheumatoid arthritis. The germline V gene encodes CDR1 KGHSH and CDR2 LQKENI. The CDR3 extends over 17 amino acids. V lost 0 bases to trimming and J lost 1 base, with 15 bases between them. Broader study findings: A slight TRBV07 underrepresentation in rheumatoid arthritis patients was reported without multiple-comparison adjustment. Age-matched healthy controls and rheumatoid arthritis patients had CD8+ T-cell clonality that did not differ significantly. Antigen specificity of the expanded CD8+ clones was not determined.

Libraries were prepared by immunoSEQ multiplex PCR; TCRdb keeps only in-frame clonotypes and omits some of them. The sample contains roughly 9,800 clones, 75% to 90% of which appear only once. The TCR sequence derives from a woman aged 18-29 years with rheumatoid arthritis. The sequencing input was CD4+ T cells sorted from blood. The gene calls are TRBV18 and TRBJ1-1, with D possibly TRBD1 on 5 matching bases. CDR3 in amino acids: CASSPPIGTGGNTEAFF. The CDR3 coding sequence is TGTGCCAGCTCACCACCGATTGGTACAGGTGGGAACACTGAAGCTTTCTTT.